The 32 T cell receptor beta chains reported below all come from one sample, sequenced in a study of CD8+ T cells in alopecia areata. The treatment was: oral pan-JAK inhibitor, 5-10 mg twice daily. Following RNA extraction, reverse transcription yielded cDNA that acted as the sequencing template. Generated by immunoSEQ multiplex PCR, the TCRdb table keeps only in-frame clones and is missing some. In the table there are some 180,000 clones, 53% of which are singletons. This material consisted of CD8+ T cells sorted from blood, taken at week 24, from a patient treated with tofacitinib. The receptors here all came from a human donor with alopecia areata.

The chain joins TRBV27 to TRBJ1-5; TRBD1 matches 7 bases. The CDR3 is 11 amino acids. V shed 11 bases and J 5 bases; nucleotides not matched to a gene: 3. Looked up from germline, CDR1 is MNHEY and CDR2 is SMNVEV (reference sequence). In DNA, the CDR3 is TGTGCCCACGACAGGGATCAGCCCCAGCATTTT. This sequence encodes CAHDRDQPQHF.

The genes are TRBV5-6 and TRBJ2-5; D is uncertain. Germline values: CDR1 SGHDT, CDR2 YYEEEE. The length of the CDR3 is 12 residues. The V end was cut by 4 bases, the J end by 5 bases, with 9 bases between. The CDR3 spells CASSTAGETQYF. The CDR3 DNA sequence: TGTGCCAGCAGCACCGCCGGGGAGACCCAGTACTTC.

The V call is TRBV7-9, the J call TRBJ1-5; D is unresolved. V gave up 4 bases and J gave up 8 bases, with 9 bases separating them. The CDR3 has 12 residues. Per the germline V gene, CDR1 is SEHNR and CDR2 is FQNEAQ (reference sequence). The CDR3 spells CASSSYSEPQHF. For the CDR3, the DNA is TGTGCCAGCAGCTCCTACTCCGAGCCCCAGCATTTT. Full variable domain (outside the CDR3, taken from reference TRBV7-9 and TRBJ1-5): DTGVSQNPRHKITKRGQNVTFRCDPISEHNRLYWYRQTLGQGPEFLTYFQNEAQLEKSRLLSDRFSAERPKGSFSTLEIQRTEQGDSAMYLCASSSYSEPQHFGDGTRLSIL.

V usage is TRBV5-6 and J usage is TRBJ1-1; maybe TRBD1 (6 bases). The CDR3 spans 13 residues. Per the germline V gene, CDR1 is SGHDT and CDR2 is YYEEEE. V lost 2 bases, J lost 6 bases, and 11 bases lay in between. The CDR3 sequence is CASSLQGFAEAFF. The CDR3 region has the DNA TGTGCCAGCAGCTTACAGGGATTCGCTGAAGCTTTCTTT.

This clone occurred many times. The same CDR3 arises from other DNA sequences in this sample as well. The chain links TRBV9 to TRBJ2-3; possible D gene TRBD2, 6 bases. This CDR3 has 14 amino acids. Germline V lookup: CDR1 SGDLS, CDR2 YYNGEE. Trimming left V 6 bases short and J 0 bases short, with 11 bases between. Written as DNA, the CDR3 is TGTGCCAGCAAAGGGACTGGAAGCACAGATACGCAGTATTTT. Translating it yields CASKGTGSTDTQYF.

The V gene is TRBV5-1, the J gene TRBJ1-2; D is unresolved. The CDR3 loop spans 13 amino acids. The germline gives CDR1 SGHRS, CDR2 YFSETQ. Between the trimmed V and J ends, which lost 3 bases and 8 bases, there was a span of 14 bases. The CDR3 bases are TGCGCCAGCAGCTCGACTTACGCAGGAGGCTACACCTTC. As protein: CASSSTYAGGYTF.

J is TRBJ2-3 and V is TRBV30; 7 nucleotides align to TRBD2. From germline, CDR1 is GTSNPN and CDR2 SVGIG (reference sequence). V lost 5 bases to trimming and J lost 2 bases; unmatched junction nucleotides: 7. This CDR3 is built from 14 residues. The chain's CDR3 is CAWSGGGFTDTQYF. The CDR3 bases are TGTGCCTGGTCCGGCGGGGGATTCACAGATACGCAGTATTTT. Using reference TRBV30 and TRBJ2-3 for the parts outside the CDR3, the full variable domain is SQTIHQWPATLVQPVGSPLSLECTVEGTSNPNLYWYRQAAGRGLQLLFYSVGIGQISSEVPQNLSASRPQDRQFILSSKKLLLSDSGFYLCAWSGGGFTDTQYFGPGTRLTVL.

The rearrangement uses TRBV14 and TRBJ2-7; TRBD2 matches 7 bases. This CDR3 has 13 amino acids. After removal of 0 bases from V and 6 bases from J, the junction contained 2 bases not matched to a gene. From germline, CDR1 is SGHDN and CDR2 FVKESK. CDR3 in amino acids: CASSQESGTEQYF. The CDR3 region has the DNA TGTGCCAGCAGCCAAGAAAGCGGGACCGAGCAGTACTTC.

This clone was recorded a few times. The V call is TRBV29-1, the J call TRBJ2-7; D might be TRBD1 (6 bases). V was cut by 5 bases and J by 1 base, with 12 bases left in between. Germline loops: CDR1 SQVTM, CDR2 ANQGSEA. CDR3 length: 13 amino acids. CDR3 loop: CSVPGTTSYEQYF. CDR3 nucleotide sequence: TGCAGCGTTCCCGGGACAACATCCTACGAGCAGTACTTC.

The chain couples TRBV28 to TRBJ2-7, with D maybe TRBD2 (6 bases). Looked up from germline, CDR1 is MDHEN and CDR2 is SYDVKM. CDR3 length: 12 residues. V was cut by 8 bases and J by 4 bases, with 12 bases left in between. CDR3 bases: TGTGCCAGCCGGAGGGGCTCTTACGAGCAGTACTTC. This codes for CASRRGSYEQYF.

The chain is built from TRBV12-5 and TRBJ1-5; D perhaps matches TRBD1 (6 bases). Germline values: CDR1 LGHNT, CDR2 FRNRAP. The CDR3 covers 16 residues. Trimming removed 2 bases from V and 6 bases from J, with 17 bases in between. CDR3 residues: CASGLLRTEGSQPQHF. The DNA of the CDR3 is TGTGCTAGTGGTTTGCTACGGACAGAGGGGAGTCAGCCCCAGCATTTT.

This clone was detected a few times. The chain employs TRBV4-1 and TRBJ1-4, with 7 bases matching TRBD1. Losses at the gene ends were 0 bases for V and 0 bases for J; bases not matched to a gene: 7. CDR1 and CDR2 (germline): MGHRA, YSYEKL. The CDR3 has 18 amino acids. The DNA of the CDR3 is TGCGCCAGCAGCCAAGATCCTATTACAGGGGCAACTAATGAAAAACTGTTTTTT. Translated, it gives CASSQDPITGATNEKLFF.

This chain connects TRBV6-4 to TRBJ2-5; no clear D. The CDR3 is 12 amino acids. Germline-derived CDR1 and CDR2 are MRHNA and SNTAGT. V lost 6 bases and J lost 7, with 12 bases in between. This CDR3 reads CASRFPYGTQYF. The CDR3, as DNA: TGTGCCAGCAGATTCCCTTATGGGACCCAGTACTTC.

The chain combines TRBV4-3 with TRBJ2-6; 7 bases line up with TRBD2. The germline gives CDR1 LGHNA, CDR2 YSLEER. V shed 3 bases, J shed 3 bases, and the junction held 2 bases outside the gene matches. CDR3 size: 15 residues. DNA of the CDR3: TGCGCCAGCAGCCACCCGGGGGGTGGGGCCAACGTCCTGACTTTC. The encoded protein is CASSHPGGGANVLTF.

DNA of the CDR3: TGTGCCAGCAGTTTTGCAGAGGACTATGGCTACACCTTC. Its translation is CASSFAEDYGYTF. The chain carries TRBV25-1 and TRBJ1-2; D uncertain. V was shortened by 5 bases and J by 3 bases, with 10 bases between the two germline ends. Germline CDR1 MGHDK, CDR2 SYGVNS. CDR3 length: 13 residues.

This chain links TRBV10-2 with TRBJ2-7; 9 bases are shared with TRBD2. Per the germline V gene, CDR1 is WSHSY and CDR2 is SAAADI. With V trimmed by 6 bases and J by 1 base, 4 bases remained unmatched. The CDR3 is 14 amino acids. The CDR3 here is CASSPGLASYEQYF. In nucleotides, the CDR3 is TGCGCCAGCAGCCCGGGACTAGCATCCTACGAGCAGTACTTC.

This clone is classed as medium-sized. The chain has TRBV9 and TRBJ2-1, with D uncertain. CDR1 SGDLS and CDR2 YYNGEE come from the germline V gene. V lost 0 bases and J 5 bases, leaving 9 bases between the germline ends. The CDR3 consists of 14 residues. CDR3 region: CASSVEGKNNEQFF. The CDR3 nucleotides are TGTGCCAGCAGCGTAGAGGGAAAAAACAATGAGCAGTTCTTC.

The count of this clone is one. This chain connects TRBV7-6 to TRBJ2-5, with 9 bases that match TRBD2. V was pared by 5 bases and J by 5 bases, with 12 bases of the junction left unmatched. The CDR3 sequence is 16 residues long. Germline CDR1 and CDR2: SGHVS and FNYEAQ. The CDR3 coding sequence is TGTGCCAGCAGCCTCAGCGGGGGGTACGTGGGCGAGACCCAGTACTTC. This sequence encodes CASSLSGGYVGETQYF.

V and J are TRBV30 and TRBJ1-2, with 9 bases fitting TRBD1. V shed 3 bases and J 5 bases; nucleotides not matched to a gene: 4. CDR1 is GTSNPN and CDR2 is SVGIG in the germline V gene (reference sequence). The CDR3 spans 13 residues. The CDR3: CAWRGTGLYGYTF. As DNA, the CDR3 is TGTGCCTGGAGAGGGACAGGGTTATATGGCTACACCTTC.

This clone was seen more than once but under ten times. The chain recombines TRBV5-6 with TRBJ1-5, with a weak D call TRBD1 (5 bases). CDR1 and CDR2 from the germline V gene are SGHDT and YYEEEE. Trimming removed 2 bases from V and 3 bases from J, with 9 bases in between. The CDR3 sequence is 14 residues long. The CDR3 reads CASSFEGVNQPQHF. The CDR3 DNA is TGTGCCAGCAGCTTTGAAGGGGTCAATCAGCCCCAGCATTTT. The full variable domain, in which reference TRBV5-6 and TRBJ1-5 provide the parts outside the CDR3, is DAGVTQSPTHLIKTRGQQVTLRCSPKSGHDTVSWYQQALGQGPQFIFQYYEEEERQRGNFPDRFSGHQFPNYSSELNVNALLLGDSALYLCASSFEGVNQPQHFGDGTRLSIL.

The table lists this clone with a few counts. The CDR3 DNA reads TGTGCCAGCAGCTTAGACACCGGGGAGCTGTTTTTT. This sequence encodes CASSLDTGELFF. The J gene is TRBJ2-2, the V gene TRBV7-9; D is uncertain. Deletions cut 1 base from V and 3 bases from J, with 0 bases between. CDR3 length equals 12 residues. Germline lookup yields CDR1 SEHNR and CDR2 FQNEAQ (reference sequence). The complete variable domain, with remaining parts taken from reference TRBV7-9 and TRBJ2-2, reads DTGVSQNPRHKITKRGQNVTFRCDPISEHNRLYWYRQTLGQGPEFLTYFQNEAQLEKSRLLSDRFSAERPKGSFSTLEIQRTEQGDSAMYLCASSLDTGELFFGEGSRLTVL.

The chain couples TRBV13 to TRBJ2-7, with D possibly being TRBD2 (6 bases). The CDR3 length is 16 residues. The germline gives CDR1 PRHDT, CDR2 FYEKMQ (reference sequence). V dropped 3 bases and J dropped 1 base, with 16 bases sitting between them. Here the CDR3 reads CASSLRVAETSYEQYF. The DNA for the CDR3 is TGTGCCAGCAGCTTGAGAGTAGCGGAGACTTCCTACGAGCAGTACTTC.

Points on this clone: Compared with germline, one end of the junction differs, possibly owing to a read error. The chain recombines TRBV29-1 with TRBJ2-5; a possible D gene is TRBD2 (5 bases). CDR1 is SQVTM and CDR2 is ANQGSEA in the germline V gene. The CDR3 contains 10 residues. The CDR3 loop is CSVDWETQHF. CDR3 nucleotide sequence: TGCAGCGTTGATTGGGAGACCCAGCACTTC.

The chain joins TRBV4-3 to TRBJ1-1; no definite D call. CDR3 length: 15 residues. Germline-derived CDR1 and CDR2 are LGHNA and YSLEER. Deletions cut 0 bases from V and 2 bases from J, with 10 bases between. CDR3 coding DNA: TGCGCCAGCAGCCAAGAGACACGGAAAAACACTGAAGCTTTCTTT. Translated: CASSQETRKNTEAFF.

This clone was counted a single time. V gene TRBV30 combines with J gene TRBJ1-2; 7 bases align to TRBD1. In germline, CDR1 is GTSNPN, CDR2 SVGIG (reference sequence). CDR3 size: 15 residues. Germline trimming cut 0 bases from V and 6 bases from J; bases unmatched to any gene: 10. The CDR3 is CAWSVPGDSRNGYTF. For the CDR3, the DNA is TGTGCCTGGAGTGTTCCCGGGGACAGTCGAAATGGCTACACCTTC.

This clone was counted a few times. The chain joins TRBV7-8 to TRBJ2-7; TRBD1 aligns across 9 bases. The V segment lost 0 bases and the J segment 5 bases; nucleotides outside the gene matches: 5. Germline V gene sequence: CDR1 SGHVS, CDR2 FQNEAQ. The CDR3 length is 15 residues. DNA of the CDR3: TGTGCCAGCAGCTTAGCCCGCCGGGACAGGGACGAGCAGTACTTC. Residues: CASSLARRDRDEQYF.

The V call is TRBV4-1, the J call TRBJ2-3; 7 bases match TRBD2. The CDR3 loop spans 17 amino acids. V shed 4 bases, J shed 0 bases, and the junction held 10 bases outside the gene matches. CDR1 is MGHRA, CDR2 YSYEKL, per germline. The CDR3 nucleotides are TGCGCCAGCAGCCTCAGCGGGGCGACAATTAGCACAGATACGCAGTATTTT. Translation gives CASSLSGATISTDTQYF.

The CDR3 region is CASSVTGGKGNEQFF. The CDR3, as DNA: TGTGCCAGCAGTGTGACAGGGGGCAAAGGCAATGAGCAGTTCTTC. The chain employs TRBV25-1 and TRBJ2-1; TRBD1 matches at 10 bases. Germline V gene data show CDR1 as MGHDK and CDR2 as SYGVNS. CDR3 length: 15 residues. V dropped 4 bases and J dropped 6; count of bases not matched to a gene: 6.

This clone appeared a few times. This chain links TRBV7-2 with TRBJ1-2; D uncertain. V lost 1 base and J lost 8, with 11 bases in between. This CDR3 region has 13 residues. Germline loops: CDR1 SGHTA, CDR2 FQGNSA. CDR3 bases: TGTGCCAGCAGCTTAGGAGTCCGTGTCGGCTACACCTTC. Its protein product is CASSLGVRVGYTF. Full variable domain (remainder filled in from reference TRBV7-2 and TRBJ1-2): GAGVSQSPSNKVTEKGKDVELRCDPISGHTALYWYRQSLGQGLEFLIYFQGNSAPDKSGLPSDRFSAERTGGSVSTLTIQRTQQEDSAVYLCASSLGVRVGYTFGSGTRLTVV.

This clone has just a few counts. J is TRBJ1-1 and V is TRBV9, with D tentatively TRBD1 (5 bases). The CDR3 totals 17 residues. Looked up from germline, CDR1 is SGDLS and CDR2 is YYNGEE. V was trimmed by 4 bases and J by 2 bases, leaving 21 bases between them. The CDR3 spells CASSPQGGVWINTEAFF. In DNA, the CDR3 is TGTGCCAGCAGCCCCCAGGGAGGGGTATGGATAAACACTGAAGCTTTCTTT.

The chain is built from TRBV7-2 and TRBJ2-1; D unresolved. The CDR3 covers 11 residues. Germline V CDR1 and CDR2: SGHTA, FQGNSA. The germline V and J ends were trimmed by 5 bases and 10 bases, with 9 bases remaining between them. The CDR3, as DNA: TGTGCCAGCAGCCATGGGCCCGAGCAGTTCTTC. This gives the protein CASSHGPEQFF.

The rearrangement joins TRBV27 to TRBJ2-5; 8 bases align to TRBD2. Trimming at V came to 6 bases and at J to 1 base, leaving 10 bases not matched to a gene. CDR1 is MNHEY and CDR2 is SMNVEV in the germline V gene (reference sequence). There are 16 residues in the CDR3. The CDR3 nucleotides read TGTGCCAGCAGGAGTACTGAGCGGGGGCTCCAAGAGACCCAGTACTTC. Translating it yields CASRSTERGLQETQYF.